Presented here are 21 T cell receptor beta chains from one specimen sequenced in a study of response to subunit inactivated influenza vaccine. TCRdb independently ran MiXCR on the RT-PCR reads; one entry per CDR3 protein. The sample lists 150,000 or so distinct CDR3 sequences, 11% occurring once. The sample consisted of non-naive T cells sorted from PBMCs, taken about 6 weeks after vaccination. The receptors stem from a man between 50 and 59 years old who received an inactivated influenza vaccine.

The chain joins TRBV13 to TRBJ1-3, with D uncertain. The V and J ends lost 2 bases and 3 bases respectively, with 11 bases between them. The CDR3 extends over 15 amino acids. The germline gives CDR1 PRHDT, CDR2 FYEKMQ (reference sequence). This CDR3 is CASSLNRPGGNTIYF. The CDR3 nucleotides are TGTGCCAGCAGCTTAAATAGGCCAGGTGGAAACACCATATATTTT.

The V gene is TRBV11-2, the J gene TRBJ1-2; tentative D call: TRBD1 (6 bases). CDR3 length: 12 residues. V was trimmed by 1 base and J by 6 bases, leaving 6 bases between them. Germline CDR1 SGHAT, CDR2 FQNNGV. CDR3 nucleotide sequence: TGTGCCAGCAGCTTAGGGGACAATGGCTACACCTTC. Translated: CASSLGDNGYTF.

The sample holds many counts of this clonotype. The rearrangement uses TRBV7-2 and TRBJ2-7; D may match TRBD1 or TRBD2 (7 bases each). The CDR3 is made up of 14 amino acids. CDR1 and CDR2 (germline): SGHTA, FQGNSA. V dropped 4 bases and J dropped 1 base, with 11 bases sitting between them. The DNA of the CDR3 is TGTGCCAGCAGCTCTCAGGGGGGGTCCTACGAGCAGTACTTC. Its translation is CASSSQGGSYEQYF.

Ten or more counts support this clonotype. The V call is TRBV20-1, the J call TRBJ1-2; perhaps TRBD1 as D (5 bases). The V and J ends lost 0 bases and 2 bases respectively, with 19 bases between them. Germline V gives CDR1 DFQATT, CDR2 SNEGSKA (reference sequence). The CDR3 runs to 17 residues. CDR3 protein: CSARDMVRQGPNYGYTF. CDR3 sequence (DNA): TGCAGTGCTAGAGACATGGTACGGCAGGGACCCAACTATGGCTACACCTTC.

This clonotype was seen a few times. The chain is built from TRBV12-3 or TRBV12-4 and TRBJ1-2; 8 bases are shared with TRBD1. This CDR3 contains 12 residues. V shed 4 bases, J shed 7 bases, and the junction held 2 bases outside the gene matches. In DNA, the CDR3 is TGTGCCAGCAGTTCCAGGGGGCTTGGCTACACCTTC. This gives the protein CASSSRGLGYTF.

This clonotype showed up just a few times. This chain connects TRBV28 to TRBJ2-1; D not resolved. The CDR3 spans 15 residues. Germline-derived CDR1 and CDR2 are MDHEN and SYDVKM. V dropped 4 bases and J dropped 4 bases, with 14 bases sitting between them. CDR3 DNA sequence: TGTGCCAGCAGTTCACCGACGATAGGATACAATGAGCAGTTCTTC. Its protein product is CASSSPTIGYNEQFF.

The chain links TRBV5-1 to TRBJ1-6; 9 nucleotides agree with TRBD1. Germline V lookup: CDR1 SGHRS, CDR2 YFSETQ. Trimming removed 3 bases from V and 8 bases from J; junction bases left unmatched: 3. This CDR3 has 14 residues. CDR3 nucleotides: TGCGCCAGCAGCTGGGGACAGGGTGATTCACCCCTCCACTTT. It codes for CASSWGQGDSPLHF. Drawing the rest from reference TRBV5-1 and TRBJ1-6, the complete variable domain is KAGVTQTPRYLIKTRGQQVTLSCSPISGHRSVSWYQQTPGQGLQFLFEYFSETQRNKGNFPGRFSGRQFSNSRSEMNVSTLELGDSALYLCASSWGQGDSPLHFGNGTRLTVT.

Here the CDR3 DNA reads TGCGCCAGCAGCCCCAGGGGGGTTGCGGGAGAAAGGGGCACCGGGGAGCTGTTTTTT. As protein: CASSPRGVAGERGTGELFF. The gene calls are TRBV4-1 and TRBJ2-2; D is possibly TRBD1 or TRBD2 (7 bases each). This CDR3 is 19 amino acids long. Trimming left V 4 bases short and J 4 bases short, with 25 bases between. From germline, CDR1 is MGHRA and CDR2 YSYEKL.

This clonotype was counted between two and nine times. CDR3 coding DNA: TGTGCCAGCAGCTCCTTACAGGGCTACACCTTC. Translating it yields CASSSLQGYTF. The chain recombines TRBV28 with TRBJ1-2; D unresolved. Germline CDR1 and CDR2: MDHEN and SYDVKM. The V end lost 6 bases, the J end lost 8 bases, and 10 bases lay between the germline ends. This CDR3 region has 11 residues.

The rearrangement links TRBV12-3 or TRBV12-4 to TRBJ1-1, with a weak D call TRBD1 (5 bases). This CDR3 region has 14 residues. Trimming left V 7 bases short and J 2 bases short, with 14 bases between. In DNA form, the CDR3 reads TGTGCCAGCACTCTGGCAGGGACCAACACTGAAGCTTTCTTT. Its protein is CASTLAGTNTEAFF.

This clonotype appeared a few times. This sequence joins TRBV12-3 or TRBV12-4 and TRBJ1-3; D not resolved. V was trimmed by 9 bases and J by 0 bases, leaving 3 bases between them. The CDR3 covers 11 residues. The CDR3 region has the DNA TGTGCCAGTCACTCTGGAAACACCATATATTTT. Its protein product is CASHSGNTIYF.

This clonotype has at least ten counts. The chain joins TRBV7-2 to TRBJ2-5; 10 bases align to TRBD1. The germline gives CDR1 SGHTA, CDR2 FQGNSA. The CDR3 loop spans 15 amino acids. The trim removed 3 bases at V and 5 bases at J, leaving 6 bases unmatched. The CDR3 DNA is TGTGCCAGCAGCTTGGACAGGGGGATTGGGGAGACCCAGTACTTC. This gives the protein CASSLDRGIGETQYF.

This clonotype was detected ten times or more. The V gene is TRBV5-1, the J gene TRBJ1-2, with 7 bases matching TRBD1. V lost 2 bases and J lost 8; bases outside the gene matches: 6. The CDR3 totals 13 residues. CDR1 and CDR2 from the germline V gene are SGHRS and YFSETQ. The CDR3 region has the DNA TGCGCCAGCAGCTTATACAGGGGTAGCGGCTACACCTTC. Its translation is CASSLYRGSGYTF.

This clonotype was counted many times. The rearrangement joins TRBV11-2 to TRBJ2-1; TRBD1 aligns across 7 bases. CDR3 length: 14 amino acids. Per germline, CDR1 SGHAT and CDR2 FQNNGV. With V trimmed by 5 bases and J by 4 bases, 5 bases remained unmatched. CDR3 region: CASSPGQRYNEQFF. In nucleotides, the CDR3 is TGTGCCAGCAGCCCGGGACAGAGATACAATGAGCAGTTCTTC.

This sequence joins TRBV27 and TRBJ1-4; TRBD1 is a possible D gene (5 bases). CDR3 size: 16 residues. CDR1 is MNHEY, CDR2 SMNVEV, per germline (reference sequence). Trimming shortened V by 5 bases and J by 2 bases, and 15 bases separated the two germline ends. The CDR3: CASSPGAGRTNEKLFF. Here the CDR3 DNA reads TGTGCCAGCAGTCCCGGGGCAGGGAGGACTAATGAAAAACTGTTTTTT.

The gene calls are TRBV3-1 and TRBJ2-7; D is unclear. The CDR3 is 14 amino acids. Germline V lookup: CDR1 LGHDT, CDR2 YNNKEL (reference sequence). V dropped 2 bases and J dropped 5 bases, with 13 bases sitting between them. CDR3 DNA sequence: TGTGCCAGCAGCCAAAAGTTGTTCGGCAACGAGCAGTACTTC. Protein product: CASSQKLFGNEQYF.

This clonotype was observed a handful of times. The chain recombines TRBV29-1 with TRBJ2-3, with 7 bases aligning to TRBD1. There are 15 residues in the CDR3. The V and J ends lost 5 bases and 3 bases, in that order; junction bases with no gene match: 11. From germline, CDR1 is SQVTM and CDR2 ANQGSEA. The CDR3 sequence is CSVPQQGRVTDTQYF. CDR3 nucleotides: TGCAGCGTTCCCCAACAGGGGCGGGTAACAGATACGCAGTATTTT.

This clonotype was found a few times. This rearrangement joins TRBV5-4 to TRBJ2-1; TRBD1 aligns across 9 bases. CDR3 length equals 13 residues. Germline assignment: CDR1 SGHNT and CDR2 YYREEE (reference sequence). V lost 4 bases and J lost 9; bases outside the gene matches: 5. CDR3 residues: CASSSRDRVEQFF. CDR3 in DNA: TGTGCCAGCAGCAGCCGGGACAGGGTTGAGCAGTTCTTC.

This sequence joins TRBV7-2 and TRBJ1-1, with no clear D. CDR1 SGHTA and CDR2 FQGNSA come from the germline V gene. The germline V and J ends were trimmed by 5 bases and 6 bases, with 7 bases remaining between them. The CDR3 spans 11 residues. The DNA of the CDR3 is TGTGCCAGCAGCCCGGACTCTGAAGCTTTCTTT. This encodes CASSPDSEAFF.

This clonotype was found many times. The chain employs TRBV20-1 and TRBJ2-1, with TRBD2 as a possible D gene (6 bases). The CDR3 consists of 16 residues. The V and J ends lost 0 bases and 2 bases respectively, with 14 bases between them. CDR1 and CDR2 from the germline V gene are DFQATT and SNEGSKA (reference sequence). This CDR3 is CSARDFEGGPYNEQFF. The DNA for the CDR3 is TGCAGTGCTAGAGATTTTGAGGGAGGACCCTACAATGAGCAGTTCTTC.

The rearrangement joins TRBV7-9 to TRBJ2-3, with 9 bases fitting TRBD2. V trimming: 7 bases; J trimming: 2 bases; junction bases outside the gene matches: 7. The CDR3 loop spans 15 amino acids. Per germline, CDR1 SEHNR and CDR2 FQNEAQ (reference sequence). The CDR3 DNA is TGTGCCAGCAACGCAGCGGGAGGACTCACAGATACGCAGTATTTT. It encodes CASNAAGGLTDTQYF.